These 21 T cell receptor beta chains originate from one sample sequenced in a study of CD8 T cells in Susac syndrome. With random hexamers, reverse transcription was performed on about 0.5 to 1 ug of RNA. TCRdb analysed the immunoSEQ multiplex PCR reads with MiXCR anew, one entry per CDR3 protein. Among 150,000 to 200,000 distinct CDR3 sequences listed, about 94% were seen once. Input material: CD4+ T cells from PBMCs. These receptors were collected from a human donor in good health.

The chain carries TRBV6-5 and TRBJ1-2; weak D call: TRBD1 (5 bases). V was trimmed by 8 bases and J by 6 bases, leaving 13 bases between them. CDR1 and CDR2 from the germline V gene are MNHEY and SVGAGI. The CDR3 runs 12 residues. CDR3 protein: CASPLPTDGYTF. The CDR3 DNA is TGTGCCAGCCCCCTCCCGACAGATGGCTACACCTTC.

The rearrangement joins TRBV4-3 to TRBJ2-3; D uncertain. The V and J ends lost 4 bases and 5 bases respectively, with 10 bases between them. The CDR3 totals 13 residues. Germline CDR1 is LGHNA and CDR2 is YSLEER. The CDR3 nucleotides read TGCGCCAGCAGCCGCCTGTCGGTAGATACGCAGTATTTT. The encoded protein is CASSRLSVDTQYF.

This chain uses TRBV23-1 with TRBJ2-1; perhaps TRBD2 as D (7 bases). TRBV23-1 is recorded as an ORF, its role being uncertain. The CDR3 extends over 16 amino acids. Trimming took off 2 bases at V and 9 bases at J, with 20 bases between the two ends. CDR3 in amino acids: CASSQGGATGKGEQFF. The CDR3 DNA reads TGCGCCAGCAGTCAAGGGGGGGCCACGGGAAAGGGTGAGCAGTTCTTC.

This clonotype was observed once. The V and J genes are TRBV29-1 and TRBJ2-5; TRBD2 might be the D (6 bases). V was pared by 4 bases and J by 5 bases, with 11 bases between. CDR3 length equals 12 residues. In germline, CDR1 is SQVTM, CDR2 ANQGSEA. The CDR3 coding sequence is TGCAGCGTTGCTCTAGCGCGTGAGACCCAGTACTTC. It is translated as CSVALARETQYF.

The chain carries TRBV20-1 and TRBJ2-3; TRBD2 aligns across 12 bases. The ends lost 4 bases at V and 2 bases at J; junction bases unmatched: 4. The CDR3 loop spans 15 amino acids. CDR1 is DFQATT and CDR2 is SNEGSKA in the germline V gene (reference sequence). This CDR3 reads CSATGTSGPTDTQYF. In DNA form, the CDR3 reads TGCAGTGCTACGGGGACTAGCGGGCCCACAGATACGCAGTATTTT.

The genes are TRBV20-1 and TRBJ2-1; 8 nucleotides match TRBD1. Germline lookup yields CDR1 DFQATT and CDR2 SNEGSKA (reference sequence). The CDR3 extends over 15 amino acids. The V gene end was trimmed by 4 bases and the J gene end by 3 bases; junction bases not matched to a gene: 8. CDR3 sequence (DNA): TGCAGTGCTAAACTGCCGGGACAGGTCTACAATGAGCAGTTCTTC. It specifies CSAKLPGQVYNEQFF.

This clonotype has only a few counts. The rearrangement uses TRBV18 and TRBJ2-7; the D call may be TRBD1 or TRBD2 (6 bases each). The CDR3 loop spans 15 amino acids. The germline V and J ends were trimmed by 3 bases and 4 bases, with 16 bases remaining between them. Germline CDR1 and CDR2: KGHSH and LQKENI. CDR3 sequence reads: CASSPTSGGLYEQYF. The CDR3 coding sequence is TGTGCCAGCTCACCGACTTCCGGGGGCCTTTACGAGCAGTACTTC.

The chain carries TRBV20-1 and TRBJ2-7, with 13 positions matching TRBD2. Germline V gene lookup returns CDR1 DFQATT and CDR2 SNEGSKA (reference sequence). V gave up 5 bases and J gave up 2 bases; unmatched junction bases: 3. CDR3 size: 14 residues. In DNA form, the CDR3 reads TGCAGTGCTCTGGGGACTAGCGGGACCTACGAGCAGTACTTC. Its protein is CSALGTSGTYEQYF.

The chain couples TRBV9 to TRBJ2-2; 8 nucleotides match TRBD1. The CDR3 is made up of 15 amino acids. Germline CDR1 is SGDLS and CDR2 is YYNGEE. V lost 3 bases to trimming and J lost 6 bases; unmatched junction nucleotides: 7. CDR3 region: CASSARTGMPGELFF. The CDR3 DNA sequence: TGTGCCAGCAGCGCTAGGACAGGGATGCCCGGGGAGCTGTTTTTT.

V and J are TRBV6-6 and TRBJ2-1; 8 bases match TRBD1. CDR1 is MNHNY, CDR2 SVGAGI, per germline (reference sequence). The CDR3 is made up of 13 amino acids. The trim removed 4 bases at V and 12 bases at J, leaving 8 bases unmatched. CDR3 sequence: CASSSWDGTGQFF. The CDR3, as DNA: TGTGCCAGCAGTTCTTGGGACGGGACAGGGCAGTTCTTC.

CDR3 in amino acids: CASSPRTETQYF. CDR3 nucleotides: TGTGCCAGCAGCCCCCGGACCGAGACCCAGTACTTC. The V and J genes are TRBV2 and TRBJ2-5; D is unclear. V shed 6 bases and J shed 5 bases, with 10 bases lying between them. CDR1 SNHLY and CDR2 FYNNEI come from the germline V gene. The CDR3 covers 12 residues.

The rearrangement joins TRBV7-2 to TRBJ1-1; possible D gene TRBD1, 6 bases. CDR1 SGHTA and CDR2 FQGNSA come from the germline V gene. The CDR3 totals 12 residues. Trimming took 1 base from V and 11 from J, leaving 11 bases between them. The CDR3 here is CASSLERGGAFF. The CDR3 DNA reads TGTGCCAGCAGCTTAGAACGAGGGGGGGCTTTCTTT.

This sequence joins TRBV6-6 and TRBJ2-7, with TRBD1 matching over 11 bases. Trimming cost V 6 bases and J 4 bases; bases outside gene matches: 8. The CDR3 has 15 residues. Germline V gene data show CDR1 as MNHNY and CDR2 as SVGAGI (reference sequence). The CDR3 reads CASSPPRDRGYEQYF. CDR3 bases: TGTGCCAGCAGCCCGCCCCGGGACAGGGGGTACGAGCAGTACTTC.

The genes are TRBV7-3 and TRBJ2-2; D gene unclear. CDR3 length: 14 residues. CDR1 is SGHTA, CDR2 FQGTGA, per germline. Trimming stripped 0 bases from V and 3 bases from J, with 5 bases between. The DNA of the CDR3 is TGTGCCAGCAGCTTAACTCGGGACACCGGGGAGCTGTTTTTT. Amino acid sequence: CASSLTRDTGELFF.

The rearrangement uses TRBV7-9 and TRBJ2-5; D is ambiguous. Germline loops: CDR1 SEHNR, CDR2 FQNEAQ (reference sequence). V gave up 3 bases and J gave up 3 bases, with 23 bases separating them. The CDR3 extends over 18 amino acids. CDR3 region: CASSFKSWLGEGEETQYF. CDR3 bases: TGTGCCAGCAGCTTTAAGTCCTGGCTGGGCGAAGGTGAAGAGACCCAGTACTTC.

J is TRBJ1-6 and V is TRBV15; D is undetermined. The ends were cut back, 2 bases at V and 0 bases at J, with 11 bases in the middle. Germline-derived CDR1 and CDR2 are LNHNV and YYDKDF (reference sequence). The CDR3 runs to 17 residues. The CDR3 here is CATSRQARSSYNSPLHF. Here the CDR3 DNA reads TGTGCCACCAGCAGACAGGCCCGAAGCTCCTATAATTCACCCCTCCACTTT.

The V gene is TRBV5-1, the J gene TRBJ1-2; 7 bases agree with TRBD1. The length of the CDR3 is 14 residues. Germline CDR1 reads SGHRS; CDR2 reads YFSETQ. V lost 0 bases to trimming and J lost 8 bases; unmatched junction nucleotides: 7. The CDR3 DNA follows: TGCGCCAGCAGCTTGGAGGTGACAGGGATGGGCTACACCTTC. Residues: CASSLEVTGMGYTF.

Written as DNA, the CDR3 is TGCGCCAGCAGCCCCCGGAGGGCTAAAGAGACCCAGTACTTC. This sequence encodes CASSPRRAKETQYF. The chain couples TRBV4-3 to TRBJ2-5; D is perhaps TRBD2 (6 bases). The CDR3 sequence is 14 residues long. Germline-derived CDR1 and CDR2 are LGHNA and YSLEER. Trimming removed 4 bases at V and 3 bases at J, with 12 bases between.

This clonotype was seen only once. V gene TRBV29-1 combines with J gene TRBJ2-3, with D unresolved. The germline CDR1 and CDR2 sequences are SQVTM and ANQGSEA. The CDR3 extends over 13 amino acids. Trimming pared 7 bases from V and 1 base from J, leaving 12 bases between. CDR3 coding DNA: TGCAGCGCGGATCGTGGGGGCACAGATACGCAGTATTTT. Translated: CSADRGGTDTQYF.

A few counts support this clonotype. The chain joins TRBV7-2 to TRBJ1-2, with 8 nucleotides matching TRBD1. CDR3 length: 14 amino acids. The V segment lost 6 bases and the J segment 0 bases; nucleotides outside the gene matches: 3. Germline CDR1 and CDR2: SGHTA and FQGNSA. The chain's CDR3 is CASSSQGANYGYTF. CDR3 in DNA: TGTGCCAGCAGTTCACAGGGGGCTAACTATGGCTACACCTTC. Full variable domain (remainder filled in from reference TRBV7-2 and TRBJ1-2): GAGVSQSPSNKVTEKGKDVELRCDPISGHTALYWYRQSLGQGLEFLIYFQGNSAPDKSGLPSDRFSAERTGGSVSTLTIQRTQQEDSAVYLCASSSQGANYGYTFGSGTRLTVV.

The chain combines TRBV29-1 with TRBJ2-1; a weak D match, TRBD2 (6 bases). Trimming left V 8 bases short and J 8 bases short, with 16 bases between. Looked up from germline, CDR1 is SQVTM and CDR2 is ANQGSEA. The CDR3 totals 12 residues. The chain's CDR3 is CSPEGTGDEQFF. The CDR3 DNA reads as TGCAGCCCCGAGGGGACGGGGGATGAGCAGTTCTTC.